Listed below are T cell receptor beta chains from one sample, sequenced in a study of shared clonotypes between healthy human individuals. Assay used: immunoSEQ multiplex PCR; TCRdb lists only in-frame clones, some missing. The sample lists around 1.6 million clones; approximately 98% were seen once. The sample was naive CD4+ T cells sorted from blood. These receptors all come from a man aged 30 to 45 in good health. Both conserved end residues are part of each CDR3. A D gene is named only where the DNA matches it firmly. Expanded clones get a size class; other rows say once, few or many, or leave the size out.

J gene	V gene	D gene	clone size	CDR3 protein	CDR3 DNA
TRBJ2-6	TRBV5-6	-	-	CASSWYSGANVLTF	TGTGCCAGCAGCTGGTACTCTGGGGCCAACGTCCTGACTTTC
TRBJ1-3	TRBV5-1	-	-	CASSLGTSLVSGNTIYF	TGCGCCAGCAGCTTGGGAACCAGTCTGGTATCTGGAAACACCATATATTTT
TRBJ2-7	TRBV28	TRBD1	-	CASSLFSGTGVHEQYF	TGTGCCAGCAGTTTATTCAGTGGGACAGGGGTCCACGAGCAGTACTTC
TRBJ1-3	TRBV18	-	-	CASSQKKGGSGNTIYF	TGTGCCAGCTCACAGAAAAAAGGGGGCTCTGGAAACACCATATATTTT
TRBJ1-5	TRBV15	-	once	CATSSGGVGSNQPQHF	TGTGCCACCAGCTCCGGCGGGGTCGGATCCAATCAGCCCCAGCATTTT
TRBJ1-2	TRBV29-1	-	-	CSVGGGGYGYTF	TGCAGCGTTGGTGGGGGAGGCTATGGCTACACCTTC
TRBJ2-5	TRBV7-2	TRBD1	once	CASSLVGTGRKTQYF	TGTGCCAGCAGCTTAGTTGGGACAGGGAGGAAGACCCAGTACTTC
TRBJ2-3	TRBV19	TRBD2	-	CASSPRLAGGPDTQYF	TGTGCCAGTAGTCCAAGACTAGCGGGAGGGCCAGATACGCAGTATTTT
TRBJ2-7	TRBV19	-	once	CASSIRRRPYEQYF	TGTGCCAGTAGTATCCGCCGCAGACCCTACGAGCAGTACTTC
TRBJ2-7	TRBV5-4	TRBD2	-	CASSFTLAGGGYEQYF	TGTGCCAGCAGCTTTACCCTAGCGGGAGGCGGCTACGAGCAGTACTTC
TRBJ1-1	TRBV5-1	-	-	CASSLGPLNTEAFF	TGCGCCAGCAGCTTGGGGCCACTGAACACTGAAGCTTTCTTT
TRBJ1-1	TRBV11-3	-	-	CASSLEGRNTEAFF	TGTGCCAGCAGCTTAGAGGGCAGGAACACTGAAGCTTTCTTT
TRBJ2-7	TRBV19	TRBD2	-	CASSTSGSTYEQYF	TGTGCCAGTAGCACTAGCGGGAGTACATACGAGCAGTACTTC
TRBJ2-2	TRBV6-1	-	-	CASRRVGELFF	TGTGCCAGCAGACGGGTCGGGGAGCTGTTTTTT
TRBJ2-7	TRBV5-1	-	-	CASTGPSGQAQYF	TGCGCCAGCACCGGACCCTCTGGGCAGGCGCAGTACTTC
TRBJ1-1	TRBV11-2	-	-	CASSLRELYEAFF	TGTGCCAGCAGCTTAAGGGAACTTTATGAAGCTTTCTTT
TRBJ2-7	TRBV28	-	-	CASSGAPSFVMSYEQYF	TGTGCCAGCAGCGGGGCGCCTTCCTTTGTGATGTCCTACGAGCAGTACTTC
TRBJ2-1	TRBV9	-	-	CASSGLSFLYNEQFF	TGTGCCAGCAGCGGACTATCCTTCCTATACAATGAGCAGTTCTTC
TRBJ2-1	TRBV6-5	TRBD2	-	CASASGRVHEQFF	TGTGCCAGCGCTAGCGGGAGGGTGCACGAGCAGTTCTTC
TRBJ1-1	TRBV6-1	-	-	CASSEIHQAFF	TGTGCCAGCAGTGAAATACATCAAGCTTTCTTT
TRBJ2-7	TRBV7-6	-	-	CASSLAPTLYEQYF	TGTGCCAGCAGCTTAGCCCCCACTCTCTACGAGCAGTACTTC
TRBJ2-5	TRBV29-1	TRBD1	-	CSGGQGSETQYF	TGCAGCGGGGGACAGGGAAGTGAGACCCAGTACTTC
TRBJ2-7	TRBV5-1	-	-	CASSVEHEQYF	TGCGCCAGCAGCGTGGAGCACGAGCAGTACTTC
TRBJ2-1	TRBV18	-	-	CASSPPGGEDEQFF	TGTGCCAGCTCACCACCCGGGGGCGAGGATGAGCAGTTCTTC
TRBJ2-7	TRBV27	-	-	CASSNRARSTYEQYF	TGTGCCAGCAGTAATCGGGCTAGGAGTACCTACGAGCAGTACTTC
TRBJ1-5	TRBV5-5	-	-	CASSFGGDVQPQHF	TGTGCCAGCAGCTTCGGGGGGGACGTTCAGCCCCAGCATTTT
TRBJ2-7	TRBV4-3	-	-	CASSRVRLSYEQYF	TGCGCCAGCAGCCGGGTTCGGCTCTCCTACGAGCAGTACTTC
TRBJ2-1	TRBV7-8	-	-	CASSFTYNEQFF	TGTGCCAGCAGCTTCACGTACAATGAGCAGTTCTTC
TRBJ2-3	TRBV11-2	-	once	CASSFTGPRTDTQYF	TGTGCCAGCAGCTTTACGGGGCCCCGCACAGATACGCAGTATTTT
TRBJ2-5	TRBV2	-	-	CAYVLGVEETQYF	TGTGCCTATGTACTAGGGGTAGAAGAGACCCAGTACTTC
TRBJ1-3	TRBV7-6	-	-	CASSSSEAAGNTIYF	TGTGCCAGCAGCTCCTCAGAGGCGGCTGGAAACACCATATATTTT
TRBJ1-2	TRBV27	TRBD1	-	CASSTTRGQGTFYGYTF	TGTGCCAGCAGTACGACCCGCGGACAGGGGACTTTCTATGGCTACACCTTC
TRBJ2-7	TRBV5-5	-	once	CASSLDLGSGEQYF	TGTGCCAGCAGCTTGGATCTGGGTTCTGGCGAGCAGTACTTC
TRBJ2-4	TRBV5-1	-	-	CASSLAEPRAKNIQYF	TGCGCCAGCAGCTTGGCCGAGCCCAGAGCCAAAAACATTCAGTACTTC
TRBJ2-5	TRBV11-2	TRBD2	-	CASSLGLAGARQETQYF	TGTGCCAGCAGCTTAGGCCTAGCGGGAGCGCGGCAAGAGACCCAGTACTTC
TRBJ2-5	TRBV4-3	-	-	CASSQQGRGQETQYF	TGCGCCAGCAGCCAACAGGGGAGAGGGCAAGAGACCCAGTACTTC
TRBJ2-5	TRBV18	TRBD2	-	CASSPLAGDNQETQYF	TGTGCCAGCTCACCTCTAGCGGGAGATAACCAAGAGACCCAGTACTTC
TRBJ2-5	TRBV2	TRBD1	-	CASSSGTGGAETQYF	TGTGCCAGCAGTTCCGGGACAGGGGGGGCAGAGACCCAGTACTTC
TRBJ2-7	TRBV6-1	-	-	CASSATFSYEQYF	TGTGCCAGCAGTGCGACATTCTCCTACGAGCAGTACTTC
TRBJ1-4	TRBV7-9	-	-	CASSRDTTNEKLFF	TGTGCCAGCAGCCGTGACACAACTAATGAAAAACTGTTTTTT
TRBJ2-1	TRBV5-5	-	-	CASGDYSSYNEQFF	TGTGCCAGCGGAGATTACAGCTCCTACAATGAGCAGTTCTTC
TRBJ2-4	TRBV2	-	-	CASSTGTTAKNIQYF	TGTGCCAGCAGTACCGGGACAACGGCCAAAAACATTCAGTACTTC
TRBJ2-5	TRBV5-1	-	-	CASSLGGAYQETQYF	TGCGCCAGCAGCTTAGGGGGGGCCTACCAAGAGACCCAGTACTTC
TRBJ2-7	TRBV20-1	-	-	CALGEQYF	TGCGCTCTCGGGGAGCAGTACTTC
TRBJ1-5	TRBV28	-	-	CASRPAGGLINQPQHF	TGTGCCAGCAGGCCCGCCGGGGGGCTGATCAATCAGCCCCAGCATTTT
TRBJ2-1	TRBV4-3	TRBD1	-	CASSLYSGTASYNEQFF	TGCGCCAGCAGCCTTTACTCCGGGACAGCCTCTTACAATGAGCAGTTCTTC
TRBJ2-7	TRBV28	TRBD2	-	CASSLGLGREQYF	TGTGCCAGCAGTTTGGGACTAGGAAGGGAGCAGTACTTC
TRBJ2-2	TRBV5-1	TRBD2	once	CASSLLLAVQNTGELFF	TGCGCCAGCAGCTTACTCCTAGCGGTTCAAAACACCGGGGAGCTGTTTTTT
TRBJ2-1	TRBV30	-	-	CAWSGGRGGNEQFF	TGTGCCTGGAGTGGCGGTAGAGGGGGTAATGAGCAGTTCTTC
TRBJ2-1	TRBV4-3	-	-	CASSQGRRNEQFF	TGCGCCAGCAGCCAAGGTAGACGGAATGAGCAGTTCTTC
TRBJ2-5	TRBV7-2	-	-	CASSSYQETQYF	TGTGCCAGCAGCTCTTACCAAGAGACCCAGTACTTC
TRBJ2-2	TRBV12-5	-	-	CASGYTGELFF	TGTGCTAGCGGGTACACCGGGGAGCTGTTTTTT
TRBJ2-3	TRBV4-3	TRBD2	-	CASSQDHSGTWPDTQYF	TGCGCCAGCAGCCAAGATCATAGCGGGACATGGCCAGATACGCAGTATTTT
TRBJ2-5	TRBV18	-	-	CASSSLSGHLQETQYF	TGTGCCAGCTCATCGCTATCAGGACATTTACAAGAGACCCAGTACTTC
TRBJ2-7	TRBV5-1	TRBD2	once	CASTLAGAGEQYF	TGCGCCAGCACCCTAGCGGGAGCGGGAGAGCAGTACTTC
TRBJ2-7	TRBV7-8	-	-	CASSQLYEQYF	TGTGCCAGCAGCCAGCTCTACGAGCAGTACTTC
TRBJ2-7	TRBV27	TRBD2	-	CASSSLAVNGLEQYF	TGTGCCAGCAGTTCACTAGCGGTGAATGGTTTGGAGCAGTACTTC
TRBJ2-3	TRBV29-1	TRBD2	-	CSVELLAGESTDTQYF	TGCAGCGTTGAGCTACTAGCGGGAGAAAGCACAGATACGCAGTATTTT
TRBJ2-7	TRBV7-2	TRBD2	-	CASSRRRETSYEQYF	TGTGCCAGCAGCCGCAGGCGGGAGACATCCTACGAGCAGTACTTC
TRBJ1-3	TRBV7-2	-	-	CASSPEPRGSGNTIYF	TGTGCCAGCAGCCCAGAACCCAGGGGATCTGGAAACACCATATATTTT